Listed below are T cell receptor beta chains from one sample, sequenced in a study of radiation and T cells in renal cell carcinoma. Assay: immunoSEQ multiplex PCR; the TCRdb copy retains only in-frame clones and omits some. Of approximately 120,000 clones listed, over 75% are singletons. This specimen was blood, taken from a patient whose treatment included radiotherapy and nephrectomy. Receptor source: a man in his fifties with renal cell carcinoma. Each CDR3 is given with its conserved first and last residue. The order of the fields is D gene, J gene, clone size, V gene, CDR3 protein, CDR3 DNA. D genes are given only for firm matches. Some rows have no size entry. The others give once, few or many, or a class for an expanded clone.

d_call: TRBD1; j_call: TRBJ2-1; clone_size: -; v_call: TRBV7-3; cdr3_aa: CASSLTGTGWNEQFF; cdr3_nt: TGTGCCAGCAGCTTAACGGGGACAGGGTGGAATGAGCAGTTCTTC
d_call: TRBD1; j_call: TRBJ2-2; clone_size: once; v_call: TRBV7-2; cdr3_aa: CASSSRSLDWTGATGELFF; cdr3_nt: TGTGCCAGCAGTTCCCGATCCCTCGATTGGACAGGGGCCACCGGGGAGCTGTTTTTT
d_call: -; j_call: TRBJ1-2; clone_size: -; v_call: TRBV2; cdr3_aa: CASSFRQEAPTGYTF; cdr3_nt: TGTGCCAGCAGTTTCAGACAGGAGGCCCCCACTGGCTACACCTTC
d_call: TRBD2; j_call: TRBJ2-3; clone_size: -; v_call: TRBV7-2; cdr3_aa: CASSTRTSGEGDTQYF; cdr3_nt: TGTGCCAGCAGCACCCGGACTAGCGGGGAAGGAGATACGCAGTATTTT
d_call: -; j_call: TRBJ2-1; clone_size: -; v_call: TRBV7-2; cdr3_aa: CASSPPPSSYNEQFF; cdr3_nt: TGTGCCAGCAGCCCCCCCCCGAGCTCCTACAATGAGCAGTTCTTC
d_call: TRBD1; j_call: TRBJ1-4; clone_size: -; v_call: TRBV6-5; cdr3_aa: CASSYQTGPFEKLFF; cdr3_nt: TGTGCCAGCAGTTACCAGACAGGGCCATTCGAAAAACTGTTTTTT
d_call: -; j_call: TRBJ1-6; clone_size: -; v_call: TRBV21-1; cdr3_aa: CASSNALLGTNSPLHF; cdr3_nt: TGTGCCAGCAGCAATGCCCTTTTGGGTACCAATTCACCCCTCCACTTT
d_call: TRBD1; j_call: TRBJ2-1; clone_size: -; v_call: TRBV25-1; cdr3_aa: CASSELGTGVYNEQFF; cdr3_nt: TGTGCCAGCAGTGAATTGGGGACAGGGGTTTACAATGAGCAGTTCTTC
d_call: -; j_call: TRBJ1-2; clone_size: -; v_call: TRBV7-2; cdr3_aa: CASSQGPDYGYTF; cdr3_nt: TGTGCCAGCAGCCAAGGACCGGACTATGGCTACACCTTC
d_call: -; j_call: TRBJ2-2; clone_size: -; v_call: TRBV6-4; cdr3_aa: CASRPQNTGELFF; cdr3_nt: TGTGCCAGCAGACCCCAGAACACCGGGGAGCTGTTTTTT
d_call: -; j_call: TRBJ2-3; clone_size: -; v_call: TRBV4-2; cdr3_aa: CASSQYPPIGTDTQYF; cdr3_nt: TGTGCCAGCAGCCAATATCCCCCTATTGGCACAGATACGCAGTATTTT
d_call: -; j_call: TRBJ2-7; clone_size: -; v_call: TRBV27; cdr3_aa: CASSLGWDATEQYF; cdr3_nt: TGTGCCAGCAGTTTAGGGTGGGACGCGACCGAGCAGTACTTC
d_call: TRBD1; j_call: TRBJ1-1; clone_size: -; v_call: TRBV7-8; cdr3_aa: CASSLQGADTEAFF; cdr3_nt: TGTGCCAGCAGCTTACAGGGGGCCGACACTGAAGCTTTCTTT
d_call: -; j_call: TRBJ2-3; clone_size: -; v_call: TRBV9; cdr3_aa: CASSVAQRSTDTQYF; cdr3_nt: TGTGCCAGCAGCGTAGCTCAGCGTAGCACAGATACGCAGTATTTT
d_call: TRBD2; j_call: TRBJ2-3; clone_size: -; v_call: TRBV30; cdr3_aa: CAWSGTSGSWWQYF; cdr3_nt: TGTGCCTGGAGCGGGACTAGCGGGTCTTGGTGGCAGTATTTT
d_call: -; j_call: TRBJ2-5; clone_size: -; v_call: TRBV29-1; cdr3_aa: CSVEGRAWRTQYF; cdr3_nt: TGCAGCGTTGAGGGACGTGCTTGGAGGACCCAGTACTTC
d_call: -; j_call: TRBJ1-2; clone_size: -; v_call: TRBV13; cdr3_aa: CASSLGQGDNYGYTF; cdr3_nt: TGTGCCAGCAGCTTAGGGCAGGGAGATAACTATGGCTACACCTTC
d_call: -; j_call: TRBJ1-2; clone_size: -; v_call: TRBV2; cdr3_aa: CASEQNYGYTF; cdr3_nt: TGTGCCAGCGAACAGAACTATGGCTACACCTTC
d_call: TRBD1; j_call: TRBJ1-2; clone_size: once; v_call: TRBV5-1; cdr3_aa: CASSTTGGDYGYTF; cdr3_nt: TGCGCCAGCAGCACGACAGGGGGGGACTATGGCTACACCTTC
d_call: -; j_call: TRBJ2-5; clone_size: -; v_call: TRBV7-9; cdr3_aa: CASSRGARPVQETQYF; cdr3_nt: TGTGCCAGCAGCCGCGGTGCTAGGCCCGTCCAAGAGACCCAGTACTTC
d_call: -; j_call: TRBJ2-7; clone_size: medium-sized; v_call: TRBV5-4; cdr3_aa: CASSLSGTPLRLQYF; cdr3_nt: TGTGCCAGCAGCTTGTCAGGTACGCCATTACGATTGCAGTACTTC
d_call: TRBD2; j_call: TRBJ2-7; clone_size: few; v_call: TRBV7-2; cdr3_aa: CASSPGPTGLAGPSYEQYF; cdr3_nt: TGTGCCAGCAGCCCCGGGCCCACTGGACTAGCGGGACCTTCCTACGAGCAGTACTTC
d_call: TRBD1; j_call: TRBJ1-1; clone_size: -; v_call: TRBV18; cdr3_aa: CASSPTGGPKTEAFF; cdr3_nt: TGTGCCAGCTCACCAACAGGGGGCCCGAAGACTGAAGCTTTCTTT
d_call: -; j_call: TRBJ1-1; clone_size: -; v_call: TRBV7-2; cdr3_aa: CASSSLLDRNTEAFF; cdr3_nt: TGTGCCAGCAGCTCACTCCTTGACAGAAACACTGAAGCTTTCTTT
d_call: -; j_call: TRBJ2-7; clone_size: -; v_call: TRBV4-3; cdr3_aa: CASSQEAISPYEQYF; cdr3_nt: TGCGCCAGCAGCCAAGAGGCCATAAGCCCCTACGAGCAGTACTTC
d_call: -; j_call: TRBJ1-1; clone_size: once; v_call: TRBV28; cdr3_aa: CASSLRPALNTEAFF; cdr3_nt: TGTGCCAGCAGTTTACGGCCAGCCTTGAACACTGAAGCTTTCTTT
d_call: -; j_call: TRBJ2-3; clone_size: once; v_call: TRBV7-2; cdr3_aa: CASSFVGGDTQYF; cdr3_nt: TGTGCCAGCAGCTTTGTCGGGGGAGATACGCAGTATTTT
d_call: -; j_call: TRBJ2-6; clone_size: few; v_call: TRBV2; cdr3_aa: CASSTEGFGANVLTF; cdr3_nt: TGTGCCAGCAGTACCGAGGGCTTTGGGGCCAACGTCCTGACTTTC
d_call: -; j_call: TRBJ2-7; clone_size: -; v_call: TRBV9; cdr3_aa: CASSPIVSGGEQYF; cdr3_nt: TGTGCCAGCAGCCCCATCGTGTCGGGTGGCGAGCAGTACTTC
d_call: TRBD1; j_call: TRBJ1-1; clone_size: -; v_call: TRBV6-1; cdr3_aa: CASSETGTGYTEAFF; cdr3_nt: TGTGCCAGCAGTGAAACCGGGACAGGGTACACTGAAGCTTTCTTT
d_call: -; j_call: TRBJ2-2; clone_size: once; v_call: TRBV6-4; cdr3_aa: CASRWRDNTGELFF; cdr3_nt: TGTGCCAGCCGTTGGAGGGATAACACCGGGGAGCTGTTTTTT
d_call: TRBD2; j_call: TRBJ2-1; clone_size: once; v_call: TRBV7-3; cdr3_aa: CASSLGLDGYNEQFF; cdr3_nt: TGTGCCAGCAGCTTAGGACTAGATGGTTACAATGAGCAGTTCTTC
d_call: TRBD2; j_call: TRBJ2-5; clone_size: -; v_call: TRBV7-9; cdr3_aa: CASSLVLAGGAQYF; cdr3_nt: TGTGCCAGCAGCTTAGTGCTAGCGGGAGGGGCCCAGTACTTC
d_call: TRBD1; j_call: TRBJ1-2; clone_size: -; v_call: TRBV7-9; cdr3_aa: CASNKPGQRFNYGYTF; cdr3_nt: TGTGCCAGCAACAAACCGGGACAGCGATTTAACTATGGCTACACCTTC
d_call: TRBD1; j_call: TRBJ1-6; clone_size: -; v_call: TRBV6-5; cdr3_aa: CASSYQTGANSPLHF; cdr3_nt: TGTGCCAGCAGTTACCAGACAGGGGCGAATTCACCCCTCCACTTT
d_call: -; j_call: TRBJ1-5; clone_size: -; v_call: TRBV5-4; cdr3_aa: CASSLDSQPQHF; cdr3_nt: TGTGCCAGCAGCTTGGACAGTCAGCCCCAGCATTTT